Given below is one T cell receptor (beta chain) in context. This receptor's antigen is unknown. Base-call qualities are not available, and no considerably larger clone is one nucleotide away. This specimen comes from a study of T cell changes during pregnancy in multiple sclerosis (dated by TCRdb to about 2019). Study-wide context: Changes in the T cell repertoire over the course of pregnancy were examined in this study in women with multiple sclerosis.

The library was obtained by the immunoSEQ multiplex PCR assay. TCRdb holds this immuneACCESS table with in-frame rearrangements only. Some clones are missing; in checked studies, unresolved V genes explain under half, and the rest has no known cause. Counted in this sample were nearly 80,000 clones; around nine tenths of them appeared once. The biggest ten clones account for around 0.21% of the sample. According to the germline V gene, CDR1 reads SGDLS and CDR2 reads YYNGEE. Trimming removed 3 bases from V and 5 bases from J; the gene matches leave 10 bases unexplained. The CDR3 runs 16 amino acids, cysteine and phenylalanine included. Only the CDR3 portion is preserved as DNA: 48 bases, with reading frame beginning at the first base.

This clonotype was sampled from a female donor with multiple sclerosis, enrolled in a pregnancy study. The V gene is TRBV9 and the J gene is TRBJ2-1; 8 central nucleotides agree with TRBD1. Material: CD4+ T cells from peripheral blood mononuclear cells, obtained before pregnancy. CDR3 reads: CASSADPGQANNEQFF. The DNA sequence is TGTGCCAGCAGCGCCGACCCGGGACAGGCAAACAATGAGCAGTTCTTC.